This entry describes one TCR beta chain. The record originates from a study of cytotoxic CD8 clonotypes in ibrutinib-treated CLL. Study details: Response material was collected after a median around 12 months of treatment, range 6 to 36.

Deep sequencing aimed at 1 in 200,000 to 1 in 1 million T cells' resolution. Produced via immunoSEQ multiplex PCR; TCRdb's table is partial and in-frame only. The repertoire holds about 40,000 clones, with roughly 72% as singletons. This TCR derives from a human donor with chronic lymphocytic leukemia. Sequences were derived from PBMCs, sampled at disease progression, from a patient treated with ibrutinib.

The CDR3 DNA sequence: TGTGCCAGCAGTTACATGCGGTCAGCAAACACAGATACGCAGTATTTT. It is translated as CASSYMRSANTDTQYF. This chain uses TRBV6-5 with TRBJ2-3; no reliable D call. Germline V lookup: CDR1 MNHEY, CDR2 SVGAGI. CDR3 length equals 16 residues. V lost 2 bases and J lost 2, with 14 bases in between.